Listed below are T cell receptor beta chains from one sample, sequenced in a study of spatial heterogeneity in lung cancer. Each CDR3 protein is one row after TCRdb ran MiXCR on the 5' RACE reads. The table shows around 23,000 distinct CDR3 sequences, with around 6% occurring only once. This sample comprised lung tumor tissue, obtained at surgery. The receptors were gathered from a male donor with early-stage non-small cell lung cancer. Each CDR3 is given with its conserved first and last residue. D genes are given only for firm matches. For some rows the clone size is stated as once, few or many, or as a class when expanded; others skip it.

cdr3_nt: TGCAGTGCTCTTCTAAGGACTAGCGCGGGGCAGTACTTC
cdr3_aa: CSALLRTSAGQYF
clone_size: many
d_call: TRBD2
v_call: TRBV20-1
j_call: TRBJ2-7

cdr3_nt: TGTGCCAGCAGCTTACAGGGCCGGAACTATGGCTACACCTTC
cdr3_aa: CASSLQGRNYGYTF
clone_size: many
d_call: NA
v_call: TRBV5-6
j_call: TRBJ1-2

cdr3_nt: TGCAGTGCTAGTCGAGCGGGGGTGTACAATGAGCAGTTCTTC
cdr3_aa: CSASRAGVYNEQFF
clone_size: many
d_call: TRBD2
v_call: TRBV20-1
j_call: TRBJ2-1

cdr3_nt: TGTGCCATCAGCCCCAGCTCCTACGAGCAGTACTTC
cdr3_aa: CAISPSSYEQYF
clone_size: many
d_call: NA
v_call: TRBV10-3
j_call: TRBJ2-7

cdr3_nt: TGTGCCAGCACTGGACTAGCGGCAGGGGGGACCCAGTACTTC
cdr3_aa: CASTGLAAGGTQYF
clone_size: medium-sized
d_call: TRBD2
v_call: TRBV7-2
j_call: TRBJ2-5

cdr3_nt: TGTGCCACCAGCAGAGCGGGCACTAGCGGGTCCTACGAGCAGTACTTC
cdr3_aa: CATSRAGTSGSYEQYF
clone_size: many
d_call: TRBD2
v_call: TRBV15
j_call: TRBJ2-7

cdr3_nt: TGTGCCAGCAGTCCATACGGGGGTCCCTACGGGCCCCAGCATTTT
cdr3_aa: CASSPYGGPYGPQHF
clone_size: NA
d_call: NA
v_call: TRBV28
j_call: TRBJ1-5

cdr3_nt: TGCAGTGCTAGATCGGGCCGGGGGCGGCAGCCCCAGCATTTT
cdr3_aa: CSARSGRGRQPQHF
clone_size: many
d_call: NA
v_call: TRBV20-1
j_call: TRBJ1-5

cdr3_nt: TGTGCCAGCAGCTTAACGGAGGGGGCCTACAATGAGAAGTTCTTC
cdr3_aa: CASSLTEGAYNEKFF
clone_size: NA
d_call: NA
v_call: TRBV11-2
j_call: TRBJ2-1

cdr3_nt: TGTGCCAGCAGCCAAGATAATACGCAGTATTTT
cdr3_aa: CASSQDNTQYF
clone_size: many
d_call: NA
v_call: TRBV3-1
j_call: TRBJ2-3

cdr3_nt: TGTGCCAGCAGCCTCGATCACCACACAGATACGCAGTATTTT
cdr3_aa: CASSLDHHTDTQYF
clone_size: NA
d_call: NA
v_call: TRBV5-5
j_call: TRBJ2-3

cdr3_nt: TGTGCCAGCAGCTTTCAGGGGGGCGCTTCTGAAGCTTTCTTT
cdr3_aa: CASSFQGGASEAFF
clone_size: many
d_call: TRBD1
v_call: TRBV28
j_call: TRBJ1-1

cdr3_nt: TGCAGTGCTAGTGGGGCAGGGGTGACAGATACGCAGTATTTT
cdr3_aa: CSASGAGVTDTQYF
clone_size: NA
d_call: NA
v_call: TRBV20-1
j_call: TRBJ2-3

cdr3_nt: TGCAGTGCTAGAGATCGTGGGGGGAAAGAGACCCAGTACTTC
cdr3_aa: CSARDRGGKETQYF
clone_size: once
d_call: NA
v_call: TRBV20-1
j_call: TRBJ2-5

cdr3_nt: TGTGCCAGCAGCTTAGCGCTGGGAGACACAGATACGCAGTATTTT
cdr3_aa: CASSLALGDTDTQYF
clone_size: many
d_call: NA
v_call: TRBV7-2
j_call: TRBJ2-3

cdr3_nt: TGTGCCAGCAGCTACAGGGGGCTTGAGCAGTTCTTC
cdr3_aa: CASSYRGLEQFF
clone_size: NA
d_call: TRBD1
v_call: TRBV27
j_call: TRBJ2-1

cdr3_nt: TGTGCCAGCGCTCAGGGCGACGGGGAGCTGTTTTTT
cdr3_aa: CASAQGDGELFF
clone_size: few
d_call: NA
v_call: TRBV5-4
j_call: TRBJ2-2

cdr3_nt: TGTGCCAGCAGGCCAACAGGGATAACTGAAGCTTTCTTT
cdr3_aa: CASRPTGITEAFF
clone_size: many
d_call: NA
v_call: TRBV7-6
j_call: TRBJ1-1

cdr3_nt: TGTGCCAGTAGCCTGACAGGGCCTACCTACGAGCAGTACTTC
cdr3_aa: CASSLTGPTYEQYF
clone_size: many
d_call: TRBD1
v_call: TRBV19
j_call: TRBJ2-7

cdr3_nt: TGTGCCAGCAAACGGACAACAGGGCACACAGATACGCAGTATTTT
cdr3_aa: CASKRTTGHTDTQYF
clone_size: few
d_call: NA
v_call: TRBV6-1
j_call: TRBJ2-3

cdr3_nt: TGCGCCAGCAGCCGCGGGACAGGGGACACTGAAGCTTTCTTT
cdr3_aa: CASSRGTGDTEAFF
clone_size: many
d_call: TRBD1
v_call: TRBV5-1
j_call: TRBJ1-1

cdr3_nt: TGTGCCAGCAGTTTCGTCCATTCTTTGTCCACAGATACGCAGTATTTT
cdr3_aa: CASSFVHSLSTDTQYF
clone_size: many
d_call: NA
v_call: TRBV27
j_call: TRBJ2-3

cdr3_nt: TGTGCCCCCAGGGGTTGGGGGTCTAGCACAGATACGCAGTATTTT
cdr3_aa: CAPRGWGSSTDTQYF
clone_size: few
d_call: NA
v_call: TRBV19
j_call: TRBJ2-3

cdr3_nt: TGCAGCGTTCTACAGGGTGGCAATCAGCCCCAGCATTTT
cdr3_aa: CSVLQGGNQPQHF
clone_size: many
d_call: NA
v_call: TRBV29-1
j_call: TRBJ1-5

cdr3_nt: TGTGCCAGCAGTTTACCCTCGGCAGGGTATAGCAATCAGCCCCAGCATTTT
cdr3_aa: CASSLPSAGYSNQPQHF
clone_size: many
d_call: NA
v_call: TRBV28
j_call: TRBJ1-5

cdr3_nt: TGTGCCAGCTCACCTGTACCCAACTTGGATGAGCAGTTCTTC
cdr3_aa: CASSPVPNLDEQFF
clone_size: NA
d_call: NA
v_call: TRBV18
j_call: TRBJ2-1

cdr3_nt: TGCAGCGTTGAAGATGGGTCCCAGGGGCCTACGCAGTATTTT
cdr3_aa: CSVEDGSQGPTQYF
clone_size: many
d_call: NA
v_call: TRBV29-1
j_call: TRBJ2-3

cdr3_nt: TGTGCCAGCAGTATTCCAACACCGAGGATCTTC
cdr3_aa: CASSIPTPRIF
clone_size: many
d_call: NA
v_call: TRBV6-2/TRBV6-3
j_call: TRBJ2-1

cdr3_nt: TGTGCCAGCAGCCCCACTCCGGCCCGTGGGGGGGAGCAGTACTTC
cdr3_aa: CASSPTPARGGEQYF
clone_size: many
d_call: NA
v_call: TRBV28
j_call: TRBJ2-7

cdr3_nt: TGTGCCAGCAGCTTGCGGGACTCCGGGTGGGGCACTGAAGCTTTCTTT
cdr3_aa: CASSLRDSGWGTEAFF
clone_size: NA
d_call: NA
v_call: TRBV7-2
j_call: TRBJ1-1

cdr3_nt: TGTGCCAGCTCATTAGACATGGTGTTTAACTCTGGGGCCAACGTCCTGACTTTC
cdr3_aa: CASSLDMVFNSGANVLTF
clone_size: NA
d_call: NA
v_call: TRBV18
j_call: TRBJ2-6

cdr3_nt: TGTGCCAGCAGCTTGGGTGGGACTTGGAACACTGAAGCTTTCTTT
cdr3_aa: CASSLGGTWNTEAFF
clone_size: many
d_call: NA
v_call: TRBV5-6
j_call: TRBJ1-1

cdr3_nt: TGTGCCATCAGCGAGGAGGAGACCCAGTACTTC
cdr3_aa: CAISEEETQYF
clone_size: many
d_call: NA
v_call: TRBV10-3
j_call: TRBJ2-5

cdr3_nt: TGTGCCAGCAGCTTGGAGGGGGCTGGGGCCAACGTCCTGACTTTC
cdr3_aa: CASSLEGAGANVLTF
clone_size: few
d_call: NA
v_call: TRBV5-6
j_call: TRBJ2-6

cdr3_nt: TGTGCCAGCACCCTCTCCGGGGGGCTCAATCAGCCCCAGCATTTT
cdr3_aa: CASTLSGGLNQPQHF
clone_size: few
d_call: NA
v_call: TRBV6-2/TRBV6-3
j_call: TRBJ1-5

cdr3_nt: TGTGCCAGCAGCATTTCGACTAGTTCGGAGACCCAGTACTTC
cdr3_aa: CASSISTSSETQYF
clone_size: many
d_call: NA
v_call: TRBV6-6
j_call: TRBJ2-5

cdr3_nt: TGTGCCAGCAGTCCCCGAATCGACACGATCAATCAGCCCCAGCATTTT
cdr3_aa: CASSPRIDTINQPQHF
clone_size: many
d_call: NA
v_call: TRBV27
j_call: TRBJ1-5

cdr3_nt: TGTGCCAGCAGCGTAGCTAGCGGGAACACCGGGGAGCTGTTTTTT
cdr3_aa: CASSVASGNTGELFF
clone_size: many
d_call: TRBD2
v_call: TRBV9
j_call: TRBJ2-2

cdr3_nt: TGTGCCACTGGGACATTTGACGCTGAAGCTTTCTTT
cdr3_aa: CATGTFDAEAFF
clone_size: NA
d_call: NA
v_call: TRBV3-1
j_call: TRBJ1-1

cdr3_nt: TGCGCCAGCGGGGGGGCTGGAGATACGCAGTATTTT
cdr3_aa: CASGGAGDTQYF
clone_size: NA
d_call: NA
v_call: TRBV5-1
j_call: TRBJ2-3

cdr3_nt: TGCAGCGTTGAGACAGGGACTGGAAACACCATATATTTT
cdr3_aa: CSVETGTGNTIYF
clone_size: many
d_call: TRBD1
v_call: TRBV29-1
j_call: TRBJ1-3

cdr3_nt: TGTGCCAGCTCACTAGACGCACTGGCTGAAGCTTTCTTT
cdr3_aa: CASSLDALAEAFF
clone_size: NA
d_call: NA
v_call: TRBV18
j_call: TRBJ1-1

cdr3_nt: TGTGCCAGCAGTTCAATTTCTAGCGGGGGGGCCGCTGAGCAGTTCTTC
cdr3_aa: CASSSISSGGAAEQFF
clone_size: NA
d_call: TRBD2
v_call: TRBV27
j_call: TRBJ2-1

cdr3_nt: TGTGCCAGCAGCGTAGAAAGCGGGGGGTCCGTCAATGAGCAGTTCTTC
cdr3_aa: CASSVESGGSVNEQFF
clone_size: many
d_call: TRBD2
v_call: TRBV9
j_call: TRBJ2-1

cdr3_nt: TGTGCCAGCAGGGGACAGGGAAATTCACCCCTCCACTTT
cdr3_aa: CASRGQGNSPLHF
clone_size: medium-sized
d_call: TRBD1
v_call: TRBV6-5
j_call: TRBJ1-6

cdr3_nt: TGTGCCAGCAATTCGGGACGCCCGGGCGGGGAGCTGTTTTTT
cdr3_aa: CASNSGRPGGELFF
clone_size: many
d_call: NA
v_call: TRBV6-5
j_call: TRBJ2-2